This T cell receptor beta chain was sequenced during a study of cytomegalovirus exposure and HLA in healthy donors. As concerns this clone: Antigen specificity is unknown.

Study-wide findings and caveats: Rare TCR sequences predominated, though certain public TCRs were found in many donors. The study listed some 160 cytomegalovirus-associated TCR beta chains. In a later analysis, about 17,000 TCR beta sequences were associated with HLA alleles at 0.05 false discovery rate.

PCR involved 60 Vbeta and 13 Jbeta primers. Assay: immunoSEQ multiplex PCR; the TCRdb copy retains only in-frame clones and omits some. Among 170,000 or so clones listed, more than 65% were seen once. The sequenced material came from PBMCs. This clonotype originated in a woman aged 45 to 65 in good health and CMV-seronegative.

The CDR3 protein is CASSKRGTENSPLHF. CDR3 DNA: TGTGCCAGCAGCAAAAGAGGGACAGAAAATTCACCCCTCCACTTT. V and J are TRBV21-1 and TRBJ1-6; TRBD1, the D gene given by the table, was not confirmed from the DNA. TRBV21-1 is assigned pseudogene status. CDR3 size: 15 residues.